This TCR beta chain is drawn from a study of T-cell memory formation after mild COVID-19. This clonotype was counted at least ten times. TCRdb passed the 5' RACE reads through MiXCR, listing each CDR3 protein once. The data contain approximately 580,000 distinct CDR3 sequences, about a fifth of them seen just once; the ten biggest clones take up about an eighth. CDR1 SGHTA and CDR2 FQGNSA come from the germline V gene. V dropped 1 base and J dropped 3; count of bases not matched to a gene: 5. The CDR3 spans 15 residues. This clonotype originated in an adult woman who had mild COVID-19 (a few samples of this study predate the infection). Cell type and time point are not known. The specimen was PBMCs or a T cell subset sorted from them (not recorded which). The chain is built from TRBV7-2 and TRBJ2-7; 8 nucleotides line up with TRBD1. The CDR3 region is CASSLGTGGFYEQYF. Here the CDR3 DNA reads TGTGCCAGCAGCTTAGGAACAGGGGGATTCTACGAGCAGTACTTC.